This T cell receptor beta chain is drawn from a study of cytomegalovirus exposure and HLA in healthy donors. Turning to this clone: What it binds is not known.

Donors were drawn from the 120-subject validation cohort, separate from the approximately 680-subject first cohort. This table comes from immunoSEQ multiplex PCR, and its TCRdb copy is limited to in-frame clones, with some not included. The top ten hold less than 7.5% of the sample, which has about 98,000 clones, roughly 87% seen once. Germline-derived CDR1 and CDR2 are SGHAT and FQDESV (reference sequence). The CDR3 runs to 16 residues. The V end was cut by 5 bases, the J end by 0 bases, with 14 bases between. Study-wide findings and caveats: Generally TCR sequences proved uncommon, though certain public TCRs appeared in numerous donors. Reports described diagnosis of cytomegalovirus status by the classifier as highly specific and sensitive. Investigators reported 150 to 200 TCR beta chains as tied to cytomegalovirus.

The source material was PBMCs. This TCR derives from a young man in good health and CMV-seropositive. The chain recombines TRBV11-1 with TRBJ1-3; possible D gene TRBD1, 6 bases. The CDR3 here is CASSATGTSSGNTIYF. CDR3 nucleotide sequence: TGTGCCAGCAGCGCCACAGGGACAAGCTCTGGAAACACCATATATTTT. Combining the CDR3 with reference TRBV11-1 and TRBJ1-3 gives the whole variable domain EAEVAQSPRYKITEKSQAVAFWCDPISGHATLYWYRQILGQGPELLVQFQDESVVDDSQLPKDRFSAERLKGVDSTLKIQPAELGDSAMYLCASSATGTSSGNTIYFGEGSWLTVV.